These 20 T cell receptor beta chains originate from one sample sequenced in a study of blood T cell repertoires in COVID-19. The method was immunoSEQ multiplex PCR; TCRdb's version includes in-frame clones alone and lacks a portion of them. Of 200,000 to 300,000 clones in the sample, approximately 82% are singletons; the top ten hold around 1.9%. Sequencing was carried out using peripheral blood. The source of these receptors is an elderly woman with acute or convalescent COVID-19.

This rearrangement joins TRBV5-5 to TRBJ1-1, with 7 bases identical to TRBD1. Germline loops: CDR1 SGHKS, CDR2 YYEKEE (reference sequence). V gave up 2 bases and J gave up 2 bases; unmatched junction bases: 6. CDR3 length: 15 amino acids. The CDR3 reads CASSFQQGQNTEAFF. The CDR3 region has the DNA TGTGCCAGCAGCTTTCAACAGGGGCAAAACACTGAAGCTTTCTTT. Using reference TRBV5-5 and TRBJ1-1 for the parts outside the CDR3, the full variable domain is DAGVTQSPTHLIKTRGQQVTLRCSPISGHKSVSWYQQVLGQGPQFIFQYYEKEERGRGNFPDRFSARQFPNYSSELNVNALLLGDSALYLCASSFQQGQNTEAFFGQGTRLTVV.

As regards this clone: Other nucleotide sequences from this sample produce the same CDR3. The rearrangement joins TRBV6-5 to TRBJ1-1; weak D call: TRBD1 (5 bases). V dropped 2 bases and J dropped 2 bases, with 6 bases sitting between them. This CDR3 spans 13 amino acids. Germline V lookup: CDR1 MNHEY, CDR2 SVGAGI. For the CDR3, the DNA is TGTGCCAGCAGTTACAGGGGTAACACTGAAGCTTTCTTT. This sequence encodes CASSYRGNTEAFF.

V and J are TRBV6-6 and TRBJ1-5, with a possible D match to TRBD1 (6 bases). V lost 6 bases and J lost 0, with 9 bases in between. Germline lookup yields CDR1 MNHNY and CDR2 SVGAGI (reference sequence). The CDR3 spans 14 residues. CDR3 nucleotide sequence: TGTGCCAGCAGCCGGACAGTTAGCAATCAGCCCCAGCATTTT. Translation gives CASSRTVSNQPQHF.

The sample holds a few counts of this clone. This chain connects TRBV6-5 to TRBJ1-1, with 10 bases identical to TRBD1. CDR1 and CDR2 from the germline V gene are MNHEY and SVGAGI. The CDR3 contains 13 residues. V was clipped by 6 bases and J by 8 bases; unmatched bases: 6. The CDR3 DNA is TGTGCCAGCAGCAGGACAGGGGGTAAGGAAGCTTTCTTT. This encodes CASSRTGGKEAFF.

This clone was detected only a few times. The chain combines TRBV19 with TRBJ1-5; TRBD1 agrees at 12 bases. The CDR3 totals 19 residues. With V trimmed by 0 bases and J by 7 bases, 13 bases remained unmatched. Germline V CDR1 and CDR2: LNHDA, SQIVND (reference sequence). CDR3 in amino acids: CASSIDRNPGTGGGQPQHF. The CDR3 DNA follows: TGTGCCAGTAGTATAGATCGGAATCCCGGGACAGGGGGCGGACAGCCCCAGCATTTT. The whole variable domain, filled in from reference TRBV19 and TRBJ1-5, reads DGGITQSPKYLFRKEGQNVTLSCEQNLNHDAMYWYRQDPGQGLRLIYYSQIVNDFQKGDIAEGYSVSREKKESFPLTVTSAQKNPTAFYLCASSIDRNPGTGGGQPQHFGDGTRLSIL.

This clone was found a few times. V is TRBV7-2 and J is TRBJ2-2, with TRBD1 as a possible D gene (6 bases). This CDR3 region has 15 residues. V was cut by 6 bases and J by 4 bases, with 15 bases left in between. CDR1 and CDR2 (germline): SGHTA, FQGNSA. The CDR3 reads CASSWDTSGTGELFF. The CDR3 DNA sequence: TGTGCCAGCAGTTGGGACACCTCGGGCACCGGGGAGCTGTTTTTT.

At least ten counts were recorded for this clone. The same CDR3 arises from other DNA sequences in this sample as well. This rearrangement joins TRBV7-2 to TRBJ1-1; 8 bases fit TRBD1. The CDR3 runs to 14 residues. Germline V CDR1 and CDR2: SGHTA, FQGNSA. V shed 3 bases, J shed 4 bases, and the junction held 4 bases outside the gene matches. CDR3 coding DNA: TGTGCCAGCAGCTTGCTACAGGGGGGCACTGAAGCTTTCTTT. Amino acids: CASSLLQGGTEAFF. The full variable domain, completed using reference TRBV7-2 and TRBJ1-1, is GAGVSQSPSNKVTEKGKDVELRCDPISGHTALYWYRQSLGQGLEFLIYFQGNSAPDKSGLPSDRFSAERTGGSVSTLTIQRTQQEDSAVYLCASSLLQGGTEAFFGQGTRLTVV.

This sequence joins TRBV7-2 and TRBJ2-5, with TRBD2 as a possible D gene (7 bases). This CDR3 comprises 16 residues. The germline CDR1 and CDR2 sequences are SGHTA and FQGNSA. Trimming removed 5 bases at V and 10 bases at J, with 26 bases between. In DNA, the CDR3 is TGTGCCAGCAGCCTCATTACGGGGGGCGGGCGAGGGGTCCAGTACTTC. It translates to CASSLITGGGRGVQYF.

The chain employs TRBV2 and TRBJ2-7; 7 bases align to TRBD2. CDR3 length: 12 residues. Trimming cost V 6 bases and J 6 bases; bases outside gene matches: 5. Germline values: CDR1 SNHLY, CDR2 FYNNEI. Here the CDR3 reads CASRGGGTEQYF. Written as DNA, the CDR3 is TGTGCCAGCAGGGGGGGAGGGACCGAGCAGTACTTC.

The chain uses TRBV11-2 and TRBJ2-3, with unresolved D. The ends were cut back, 5 bases at V and 2 bases at J, with 11 bases in the middle. The CDR3 sequence is 14 residues long. Per the germline V gene, CDR1 is SGHAT and CDR2 is FQNNGV. CDR3 coding DNA: TGTGCCAGCAGCCAGAACCTAGTCACAGATACGCAGTATTTT. Residues: CASSQNLVTDTQYF.

V usage is TRBV7-2 and J usage is TRBJ1-1; D uncertain. Germline V CDR1 and CDR2: SGHTA, FQGNSA. The CDR3 is 13 residues long. V gave up 2 bases and J gave up 4 bases, with 8 bases separating them. The CDR3 sequence: CASSLKEGTEAFF. CDR3 coding DNA: TGTGCCAGCAGCTTAAAGGAGGGCACTGAAGCTTTCTTT.

This rearrangement joins TRBV6-2 or TRBV6-3 to TRBJ2-1, with 9 nucleotides matching TRBD2. CDR1 is MNHEY and CDR2 is SVGEGT in the germline V gene. V gave up 6 bases and J gave up 3 bases; unmatched junction bases: 6. The CDR3 has 15 amino acids. Here the CDR3 reads CASSSGTSRYNEQFF. The DNA for the CDR3 is TGTGCCAGCAGCTCCGGGACTAGCCGCTACAATGAGCAGTTCTTC.

The rearrangement links TRBV21-1 to TRBJ2-3; the table's TRBD2 call for D was not verified on the DNA. TRBV21-1 is described as a pseudogene. The CDR3 is 18 residues long. The CDR3 DNA follows: TGTGCCAGCCTGCGACTAGCGGGAGGGTCCCTTGACACAGATACGCAGTATTTT. Amino acids: CASLRLAGGSLDTDTQYF.

The V gene is TRBV6-5, the J gene TRBJ2-1, with 10 bases identical to TRBD2. Trimming removed 4 bases from V and 3 bases from J; junction bases left unmatched: 6. The CDR3 has 16 residues. The germline V gene encodes CDR1 MNHEY and CDR2 SVGAGI. Here the CDR3 reads CASSSVSGGDYNEQFF. The CDR3 DNA reads TGTGCCAGCAGTTCCGTGAGCGGGGGGGACTACAATGAGCAGTTCTTC.

The chain carries TRBV2 and TRBJ1-2; possibly TRBD1 for D (6 bases). V was pared by 4 bases and J by 4 bases, with 10 bases between. CDR3 size: 13 residues. From germline, CDR1 is SNHLY and CDR2 FYNNEI. The CDR3 spells CASSAGVSYGYTF. Written as DNA, the CDR3 is TGTGCCAGCAGTGCAGGGGTGTCCTATGGCTACACCTTC. The full variable domain, with the rest looked up from reference TRBV2 and TRBJ1-2, is EPEVTQTPSHQVTQMGQEVILRCVPISNHLYFYWYRQILGQKVEFLVSFYNNEISEKSEIFDDQFSVERPDGSNFTLKIRSTKLEDSAMYFCASSAGVSYGYTFGSGTRLTVV.

Only one count was recorded for this clone. V gene TRBV2 combines with J gene TRBJ1-4; no clear D gene. This CDR3 has 14 amino acids. Germline-derived CDR1 and CDR2 are SNHLY and FYNNEI. The V end was cut by 6 bases, the J end by 7 bases, with 15 bases between. CDR3 residues: CASSLLTVGEKLFF. Here the CDR3 DNA reads TGTGCCAGCAGCCTTCTTACCGTCGGTGAAAAACTGTTTTTT.

The CDR3 region is CASSERGRYTQYF. CDR3 DNA: TGTGCCAGCAGTGAACGCGGTCGATATACGCAGTATTTT. The chain recombines TRBV25-1 with TRBJ2-3, with no clear D. CDR1 and CDR2 from the germline V gene are MGHDK and SYGVNS. V gave up 2 bases and J gave up 7 bases, with 10 bases separating them. The CDR3 contains 13 residues.

This clone was counted a few times. V and J are TRBV10-3 and TRBJ1-2, with TRBD1 identical over 8 bases. The CDR3 has 14 residues. CDR1 ENHRY and CDR2 SYGVKD come from the germline V gene. V was clipped by 5 bases and J by 5 bases; unmatched bases: 7. In nucleotides, the CDR3 is TGTGCCATCAGTCGCGGGACAGGCGAATATGGCTACACCTTC. The encoded protein is CAISRGTGEYGYTF.

V and J are TRBV18 and TRBJ2-7, with 7 bases that match TRBD1. The CDR3 extends over 14 amino acids. Germline trimming cut 5 bases from V and 0 bases from J; bases unmatched to any gene: 4. From germline, CDR1 is KGHSH and CDR2 LQKENI. The DNA for the CDR3 is TGTGCCAGCTCAAAAGGACAGGACTCCTACGAGCAGTACTTC. It yields the protein CASSKGQDSYEQYF.

The V call is TRBV29-1, the J call TRBJ2-3; maybe TRBD2 (6 bases). V shed 6 bases and J shed 5 bases, with 21 bases lying between them. This CDR3 comprises 15 residues. In germline, CDR1 is SQVTM, CDR2 ANQGSEA. The CDR3 coding sequence is TGCAGCGTATCGGGACTCGGAGGGGTCGGAGATACGCAGTATTTT. This codes for CSVSGLGGVGDTQYF.